This T cell receptor beta chain is from a study of CD8 T cells in ankylosing spondylitis. Study-level results: Seemingly characteristic of ankylosing spondylitis blood was a TCR beta motif consisting of several highly homologous variants. Relatively scarce in peripheral blood, disease-linked clones were CD8+.

TCRdb re-derived calls from the 5' RACE reads in MiXCR, one entry per CDR3 protein. The profile shows a few hundred thousand distinct CDR3 sequences, around 7.9% of them singletons. As to this clonotype: Its target is not known.

This CDR3 contains 15 residues. Trimming removed 0 bases from V and 5 bases from J, with 13 bases in between. The germline V gene has CDR1 LGHNA and CDR2 YSLEER. The genes are TRBV4-3 and TRBJ1-2; D gene unclear. The sample was blood, either unsorted or a sorted T cell fraction (not recorded which). This clonotype originated in a male donor with ankylosing spondylitis. The CDR3 region is CASSQDLRPVYGYTF. CDR3 DNA: TGCGCCAGCAGCCAAGATCTAAGACCTGTTTATGGCTACACCTTC.